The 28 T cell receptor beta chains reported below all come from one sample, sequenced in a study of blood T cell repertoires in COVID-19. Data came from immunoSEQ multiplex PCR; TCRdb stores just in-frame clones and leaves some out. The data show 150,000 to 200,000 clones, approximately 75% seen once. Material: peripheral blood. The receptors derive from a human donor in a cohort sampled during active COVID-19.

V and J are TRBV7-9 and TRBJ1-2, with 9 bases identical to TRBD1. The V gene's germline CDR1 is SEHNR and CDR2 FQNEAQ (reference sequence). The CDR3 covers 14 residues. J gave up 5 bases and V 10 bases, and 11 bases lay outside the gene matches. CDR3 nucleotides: TGTGCCATCAGGCAGGGGGACAGGGTGTATGGCTACACCTTC. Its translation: CAIRQGDRVYGYTF.

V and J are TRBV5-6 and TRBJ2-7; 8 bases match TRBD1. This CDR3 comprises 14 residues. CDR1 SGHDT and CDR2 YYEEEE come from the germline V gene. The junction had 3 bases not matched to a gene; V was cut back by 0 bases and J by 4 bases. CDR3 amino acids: CASSLAGQGYEQYF. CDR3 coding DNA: TGTGCCAGCAGCTTGGCCGGACAGGGTTACGAGCAGTACTTC.

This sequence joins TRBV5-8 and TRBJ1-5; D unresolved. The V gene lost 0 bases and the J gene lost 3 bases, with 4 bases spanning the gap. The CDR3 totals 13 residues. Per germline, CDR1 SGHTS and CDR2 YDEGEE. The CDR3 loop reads CASSLVLNQPQHF. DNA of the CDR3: TGTGCCAGCAGCTTGGTTCTCAATCAGCCCCAGCATTTT. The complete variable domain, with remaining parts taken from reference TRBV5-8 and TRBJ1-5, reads EAGVTQSPTHLIKTRGQQATLRCSPISGHTSVYWYQQALGLGLQFLLWYDEGEERNRGNFPPRFSGRQFPNYSSELNVNALELEDSALYLCASSLVLNQPQHFGDGTRLSIL.

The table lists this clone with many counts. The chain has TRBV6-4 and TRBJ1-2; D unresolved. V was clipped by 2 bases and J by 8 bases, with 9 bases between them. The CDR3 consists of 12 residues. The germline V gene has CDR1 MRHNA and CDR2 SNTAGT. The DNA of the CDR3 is TGTGCCAGCAGTGACAACCTATCCGGCTACACCTTC. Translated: CASSDNLSGYTF.

The CDR3 spells CASSLGLAGVYTQYF. CDR3 nucleotide sequence: TGTGCCAGCAGCTTAGGACTAGCGGGGGTATATACGCAGTATTTT. This chain joins TRBV11-2 and TRBJ2-3; 12 positions agree with TRBD2. V dropped 1 base and J dropped 7; count of bases not matched to a gene: 3. Germline loops: CDR1 SGHAT, CDR2 FQNNGV. This CDR3 is built from 15 residues.

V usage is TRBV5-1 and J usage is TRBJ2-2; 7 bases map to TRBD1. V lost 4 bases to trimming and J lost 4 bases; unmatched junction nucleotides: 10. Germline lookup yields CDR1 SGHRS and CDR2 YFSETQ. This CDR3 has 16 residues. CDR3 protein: CASSTLATGPTGELFF. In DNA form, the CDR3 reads TGCGCCAGCAGCACTCTGGCGACAGGGCCCACCGGGGAGCTGTTTTTT.

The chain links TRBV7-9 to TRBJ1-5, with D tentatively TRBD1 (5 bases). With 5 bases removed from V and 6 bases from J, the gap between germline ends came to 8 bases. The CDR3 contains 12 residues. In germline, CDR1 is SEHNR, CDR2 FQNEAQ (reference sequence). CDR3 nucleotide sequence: TGTGCCAGCAGCCCGGGGGGTCAGCCCCAGCATTTT. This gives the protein CASSPGGQPQHF.

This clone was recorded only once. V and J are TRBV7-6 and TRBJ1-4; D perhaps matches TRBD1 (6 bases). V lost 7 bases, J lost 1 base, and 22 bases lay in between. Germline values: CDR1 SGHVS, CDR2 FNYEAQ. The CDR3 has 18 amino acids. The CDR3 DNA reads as TGTGCCAGCACCCGGACTCGGGGGGCGGAGGGAACTAATGAAAAACTGTTTTTT. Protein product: CASTRTRGAEGTNEKLFF.

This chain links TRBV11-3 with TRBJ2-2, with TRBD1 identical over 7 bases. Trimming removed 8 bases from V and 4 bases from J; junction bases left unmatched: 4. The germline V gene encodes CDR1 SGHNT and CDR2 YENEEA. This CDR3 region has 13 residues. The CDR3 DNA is TGTGCCAGCGGTGCAGGGGGCACCGGGGAGCTGTTTTTT. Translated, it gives CASGAGGTGELFF. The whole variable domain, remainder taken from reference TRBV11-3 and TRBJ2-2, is EAGVVQSPRYKIIEKKQPVAFWCNPISGHNTLYWYLQNLGQGPELLIRYENEEAVDDSQLPKDRFSAERLKGVDSTLKIQPAELGDSAVYLCASGAGGTGELFFGEGSRLTVL.

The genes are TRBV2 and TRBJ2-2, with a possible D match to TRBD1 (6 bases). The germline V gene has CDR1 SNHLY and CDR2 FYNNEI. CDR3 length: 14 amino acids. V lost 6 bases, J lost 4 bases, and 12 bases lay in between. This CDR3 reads CASRQQGTTGELFF. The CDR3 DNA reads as TGTGCCAGCAGACAACAGGGTACCACCGGGGAGCTGTTTTTT.

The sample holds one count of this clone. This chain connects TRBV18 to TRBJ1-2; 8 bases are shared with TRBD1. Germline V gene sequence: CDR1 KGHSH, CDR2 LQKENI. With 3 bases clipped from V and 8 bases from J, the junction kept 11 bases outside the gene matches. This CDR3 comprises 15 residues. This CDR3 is CASSPGQARRDGYTF. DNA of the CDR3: TGTGCCAGCTCACCGGGACAGGCGAGGAGGGACGGCTACACCTTC.

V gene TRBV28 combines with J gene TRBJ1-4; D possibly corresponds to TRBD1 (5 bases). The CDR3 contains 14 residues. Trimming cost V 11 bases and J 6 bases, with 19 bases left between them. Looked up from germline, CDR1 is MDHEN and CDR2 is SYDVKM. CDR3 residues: CACHRLGGDEKLFF. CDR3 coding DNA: TGTGCCTGCCACAGGTTGGGGGGTGATGAAAAACTGTTTTTT.

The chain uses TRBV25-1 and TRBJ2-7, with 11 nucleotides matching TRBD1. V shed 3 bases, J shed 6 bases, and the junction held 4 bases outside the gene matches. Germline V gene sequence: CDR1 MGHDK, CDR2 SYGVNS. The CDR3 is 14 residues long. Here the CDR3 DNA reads TGTGCCAGCAGTGACAGGACAGGGGGCGCCGAGCAGTACTTC. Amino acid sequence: CASSDRTGGAEQYF.

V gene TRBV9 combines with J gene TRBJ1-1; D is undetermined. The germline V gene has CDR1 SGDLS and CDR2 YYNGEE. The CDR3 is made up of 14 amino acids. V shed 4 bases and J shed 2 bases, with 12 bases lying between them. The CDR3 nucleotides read TGTGCCAGCAGCATCCGGGAGGCAAACACTGAAGCTTTCTTT. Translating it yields CASSIREANTEAFF.

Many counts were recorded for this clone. The DNA for the CDR3 is TGTGCCAGCAGTCTCGGGGGGGCCACCGGGGAGCTGTTTTTT. Its protein is CASSLGGATGELFF. The chain is built from TRBV6-5 and TRBJ2-2; 8 bases are shared with TRBD2. The CDR3 sequence is 14 residues long. The germline CDR1 and CDR2 sequences are MNHEY and SVGAGI. Losses at the gene ends were 5 bases for V and 4 bases for J; bases not matched to a gene: 3.

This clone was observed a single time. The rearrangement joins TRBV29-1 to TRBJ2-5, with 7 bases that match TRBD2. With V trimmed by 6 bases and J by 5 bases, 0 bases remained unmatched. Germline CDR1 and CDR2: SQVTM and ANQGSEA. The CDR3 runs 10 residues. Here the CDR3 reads CSVGGETQYF. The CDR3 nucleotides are TGCAGCGTCGGGGGGGAGACCCAGTACTTC.

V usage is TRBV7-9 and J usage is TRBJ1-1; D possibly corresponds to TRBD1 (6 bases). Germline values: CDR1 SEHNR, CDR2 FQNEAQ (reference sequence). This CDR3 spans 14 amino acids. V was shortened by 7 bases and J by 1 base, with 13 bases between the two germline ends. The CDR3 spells CASTSGEGNTEAFF. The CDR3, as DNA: TGTGCCAGCACCTCAGGGGAGGGGAACACTGAAGCTTTCTTT.

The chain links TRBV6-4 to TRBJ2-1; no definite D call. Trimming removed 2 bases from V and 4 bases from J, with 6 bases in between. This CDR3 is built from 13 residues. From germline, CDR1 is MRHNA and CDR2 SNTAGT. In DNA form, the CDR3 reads TGTGCCAGCAGTGACGAGGCGTACAATGAGCAGTTCTTC. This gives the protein CASSDEAYNEQFF.

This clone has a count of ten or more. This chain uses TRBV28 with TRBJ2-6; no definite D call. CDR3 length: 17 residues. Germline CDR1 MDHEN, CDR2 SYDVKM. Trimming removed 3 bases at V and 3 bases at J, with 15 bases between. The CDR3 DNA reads TGTGCCAGCAGTTTTATACGACTCAGAGTTGGGGCCAACGTCCTGACTTTC. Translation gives CASSFIRLRVGANVLTF.

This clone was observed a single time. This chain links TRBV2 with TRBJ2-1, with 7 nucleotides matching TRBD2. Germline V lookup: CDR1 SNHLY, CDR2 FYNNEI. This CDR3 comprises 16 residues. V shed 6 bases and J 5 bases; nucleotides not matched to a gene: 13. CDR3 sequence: CASSEIWLAVNNEQFF. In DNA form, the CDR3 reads TGTGCCAGCAGCGAAATATGGCTAGCGGTCAACAATGAGCAGTTCTTC.

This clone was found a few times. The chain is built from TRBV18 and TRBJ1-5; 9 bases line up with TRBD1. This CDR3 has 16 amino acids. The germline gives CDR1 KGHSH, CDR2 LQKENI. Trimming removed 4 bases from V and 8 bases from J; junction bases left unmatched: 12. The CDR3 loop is CASSQTRLDRGEPQHF. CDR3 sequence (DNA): TGTGCCAGCTCACAAACTAGATTGGACAGGGGAGAGCCCCAGCATTTT.

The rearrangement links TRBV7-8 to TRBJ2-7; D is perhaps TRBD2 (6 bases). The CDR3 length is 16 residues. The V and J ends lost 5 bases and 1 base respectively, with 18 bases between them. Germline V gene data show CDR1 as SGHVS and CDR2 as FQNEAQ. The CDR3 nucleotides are TGTGCCAGCAGCCAAGGAGGGGCAAGAGGTTCCTACGAGCAGTACTTC. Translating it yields CASSQGGARGSYEQYF.

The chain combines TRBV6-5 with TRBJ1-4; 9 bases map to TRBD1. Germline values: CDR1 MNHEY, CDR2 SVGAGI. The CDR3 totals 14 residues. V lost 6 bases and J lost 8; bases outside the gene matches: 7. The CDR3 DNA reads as TGTGCCAGCAGAGGGACAGGGAGGGAGGAAAAACTGTTTTTT. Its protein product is CASRGTGREEKLFF.

The CDR3: CASTALTGGEQYF. DNA for the CDR3: TGTGCCAGCACCGCGCTGACCGGGGGCGAGCAGTACTTC. This sequence joins TRBV6-5 and TRBJ2-7; possibly TRBD2 for D (6 bases). Trimming took 7 bases from V and 6 from J, leaving 16 bases between them. The CDR3 is made up of 13 amino acids. CDR1 and CDR2 (germline): MNHEY, SVGAGI.

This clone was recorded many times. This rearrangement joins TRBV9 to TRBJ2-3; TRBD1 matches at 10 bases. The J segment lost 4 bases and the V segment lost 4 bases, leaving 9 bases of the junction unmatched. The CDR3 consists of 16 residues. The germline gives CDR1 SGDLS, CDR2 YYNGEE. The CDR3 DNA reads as TGTGCCAGCAGCAGACGACAGGGGGCATTGGCAGATACGCAGTATTTT. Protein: CASSRRQGALADTQYF. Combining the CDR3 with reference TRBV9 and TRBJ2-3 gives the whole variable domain DSGVTQTPKHLITATGQRVTLRCSPRSGDLSVYWYQQSLDQGLQFLIQYYNGEERAKGNILERFSAQQFPDLHSELNLSSLELGDSALYFCASSRRQGALADTQYFGPGTRLTVL.

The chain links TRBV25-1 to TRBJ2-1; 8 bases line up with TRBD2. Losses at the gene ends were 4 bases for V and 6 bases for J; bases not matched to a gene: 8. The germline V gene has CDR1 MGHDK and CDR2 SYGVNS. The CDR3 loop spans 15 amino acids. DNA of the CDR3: TGTGCCAGCAGTGGACAGCGGGGGCTGGGCAATGAGCAGTTCTTC. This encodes CASSGQRGLGNEQFF.

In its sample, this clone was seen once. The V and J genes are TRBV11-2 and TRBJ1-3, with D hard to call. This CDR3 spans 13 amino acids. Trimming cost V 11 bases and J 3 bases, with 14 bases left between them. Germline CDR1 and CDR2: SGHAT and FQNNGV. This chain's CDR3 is CADREPGGNTIYF. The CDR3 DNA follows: TGTGCCGACCGGGAGCCCGGTGGAAACACCATATATTTT.

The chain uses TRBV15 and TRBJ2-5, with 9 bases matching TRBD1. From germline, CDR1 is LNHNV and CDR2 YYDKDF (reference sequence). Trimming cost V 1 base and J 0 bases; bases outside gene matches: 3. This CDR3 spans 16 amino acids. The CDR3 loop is CATSRVQGAYQETQYF. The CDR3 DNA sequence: TGTGCCACCAGCAGAGTACAGGGGGCGTACCAAGAGACCCAGTACTTC.